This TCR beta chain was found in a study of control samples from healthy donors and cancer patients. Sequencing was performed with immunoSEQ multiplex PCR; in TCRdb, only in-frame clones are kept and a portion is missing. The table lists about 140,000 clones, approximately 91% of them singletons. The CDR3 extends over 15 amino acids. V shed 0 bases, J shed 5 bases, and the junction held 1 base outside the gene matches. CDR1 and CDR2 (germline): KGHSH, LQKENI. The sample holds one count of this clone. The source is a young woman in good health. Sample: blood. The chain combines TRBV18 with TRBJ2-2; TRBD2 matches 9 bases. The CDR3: CASSPPAGGTGELFF. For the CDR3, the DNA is TGTGCCAGCTCACCACCAGCGGGAGGAACCGGGGAGCTGTTTTTT.